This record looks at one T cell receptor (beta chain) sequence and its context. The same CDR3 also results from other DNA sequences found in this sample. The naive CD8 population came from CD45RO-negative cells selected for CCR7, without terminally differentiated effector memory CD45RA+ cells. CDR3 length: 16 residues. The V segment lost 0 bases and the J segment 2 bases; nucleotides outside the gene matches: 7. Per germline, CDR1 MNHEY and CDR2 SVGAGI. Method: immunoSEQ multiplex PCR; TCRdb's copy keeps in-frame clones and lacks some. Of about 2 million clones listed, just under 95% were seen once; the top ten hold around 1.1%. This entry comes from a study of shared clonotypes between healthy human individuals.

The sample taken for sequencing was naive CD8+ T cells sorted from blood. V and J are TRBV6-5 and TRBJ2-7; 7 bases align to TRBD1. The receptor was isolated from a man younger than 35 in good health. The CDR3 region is CASSYSSGQRTYEQYF. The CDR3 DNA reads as TGTGCCAGCAGTTACTCGTCGGGACAGAGGACCTACGAGCAGTACTTC.